These 30 T cell receptor beta chains came from one sample sequenced in a study of OX40 agonist ivuxolimab in advanced cancers. Some clones are missing from TCRdb's copy, which holds only in-frame ones; the method was immunoSEQ multiplex PCR. The repertoire holds tens of thousands of clones, with roughly 91% as singletons. The input for sequencing was CD4+ or CD8+ T cells sorted from blood, taken in a trial of the OX40 agonist ivuxolimab. These receptors were taken from an adult with an advanced solid tumor such as melanoma, head and neck, liver or kidney cancer.

The chain combines TRBV7-2 with TRBJ2-2; 12 bases are shared with TRBD2. CDR1 and CDR2 from the germline V gene are SGHTA and FQGNSA. J lost 4 bases, V lost 3 bases, and 0 bases had no gene match. This CDR3 is 15 amino acids long. The CDR3, as DNA: TGTGCCAGCAGCTTGGGACTAGCGGGCACCGGGGAGCTGTTTTTT. This gives the protein CASSLGLAGTGELFF. The whole variable domain, remainder taken from reference TRBV7-2 and TRBJ2-2, is GAGVSQSPSNKVTEKGKDVELRCDPISGHTALYWYRQSLGQGLEFLIYFQGNSAPDKSGLPSDRFSAERTGGSVSTLTIQRTQQEDSAVYLCASSLGLAGTGELFFGEGSRLTVL.

This clone has just a few counts. The gene calls are TRBV6-5 and TRBJ2-3; D is uncertain. The CDR3 runs to 13 residues. CDR1 and CDR2 from the germline V gene are MNHEY and SVGAGI. V was trimmed by 9 bases and J by 5 bases, leaving 15 bases between them. The chain's CDR3 is CASRPPGKDTQYF. The DNA for the CDR3 is TGTGCCAGTCGTCCCCCGGGTAAAGATACGCAGTATTTT.

In this sample, this clone is medium-sized. The CDR3 region is CASSFRDSPLHF. The CDR3 DNA sequence: TGTGCCAGCAGTTTCCGGGATTCACCCCTCCACTTT. The chain couples TRBV27 to TRBJ1-6; D not resolved. V lost 3 bases to trimming and J lost 8 bases, with 5 bases between them. The germline gives CDR1 MNHEY, CDR2 SMNVEV (reference sequence). CDR3 length: 12 residues.

This clone showed up just a few times. This rearrangement joins TRBV10-3 to TRBJ1-2; D is undetermined. Germline CDR1 is ENHRY and CDR2 is SYGVKD. Trimming shortened V by 4 bases and J by 5 bases, and 11 bases separated the two germline ends. This CDR3 is 13 amino acids long. The CDR3 sequence: CAISVDPSYGYTF. The CDR3 region has the DNA TGTGCCATCAGTGTGGACCCTAGTTATGGCTACACCTTC.

Remarks on this clone: The sample carries other DNA sequences with the same CDR3. The gene calls are TRBV2 and TRBJ2-2; TRBD2 might be the D (5 bases). The V gene's germline CDR1 is SNHLY and CDR2 FYNNEI. V was pared by 5 bases and J by 7 bases, with 8 bases between. The length of the CDR3 is 12 residues. The CDR3 DNA follows: TGTGCCAGCAGTACCGGGGTCGGGGAGCTGTTTTTT. This translates into CASSTGVGELFF.

The chain employs TRBV10-3 and TRBJ2-7; D may be TRBD1 or TRBD2 (5 bases each). The CDR3 has 12 residues. Trimming removed 8 bases at V and 6 bases at J, with 14 bases between. Germline-derived CDR1 and CDR2 are ENHRY and SYGVKD. The CDR3 here is CAIGPGASEQYF. CDR3 in DNA: TGTGCCATCGGCCCCGGGGCCTCCGAGCAGTACTTC.

CDR3 sequence (DNA): TGTGCCAGCAGCCGCTCAGGCTCCTACGAGCAGTACTTC. Protein product: CASSRSGSYEQYF. The chain combines TRBV7-3 with TRBJ2-5; no clear D gene. The J call may be in error: the DNA end matches TRBJ2-7 better. Germline V gene sequence: CDR1 SGHTA, CDR2 FQGTGA. The CDR3 is made up of 13 amino acids.

The V gene is TRBV5-6, the J gene TRBJ1-5, with 8 bases that match TRBD1. V was clipped by 3 bases and J by 2 bases; unmatched bases: 10. Germline V lookup: CDR1 SGHDT, CDR2 YYEEEE. The CDR3 extends over 17 amino acids. The CDR3: CASSSPDREWGNQPQHF. The CDR3 DNA sequence: TGTGCCAGCAGCTCTCCGGACAGGGAGTGGGGCAATCAGCCCCAGCATTTT.

The DNA for the CDR3 is TGTGCCAGCAGAACCACGTACAGGGGCCCTGAAGCTTTCTTT. Its translation: CASRTTYRGPEAFF. The chain uses TRBV6-5 and TRBJ1-1; 7 bases map to TRBD1. The germline CDR1 and CDR2 sequences are MNHEY and SVGAGI. With V trimmed by 6 bases and J by 6 bases, 10 bases remained unmatched. The length of the CDR3 is 14 residues.

The chain uses TRBV7-2 and TRBJ1-1; maybe TRBD1 (5 bases). The CDR3 contains 14 residues. The germline CDR1 and CDR2 sequences are SGHTA and FQGNSA. The V end was cut by 3 bases, the J end by 5 bases, with 13 bases between. CDR3 loop: CASSFSGIGTEAFF. For the CDR3, the DNA is TGTGCCAGCAGCTTTTCAGGGATTGGAACTGAAGCTTTCTTT.

A word on this clone: Likely a read error: the CDR3 ends without its conserved phenylalanine or tryptophan. V and J are TRBV19 and TRBJ1-6; the match to TRBD1 covers 9 bases. CDR3 length: 14 residues. The germline V gene encodes CDR1 LNHDA and CDR2 SQIVND (reference sequence). Trimming at V came to 3 bases and at J to 10 bases, leaving 4 bases not matched to a gene. CDR3 amino acids: CASSITGGSSPLHL. CDR3 coding DNA: TGTGCCAGTAGTATCACAGGGGGCAGCTCACCCCTCCACCTT.

This chain uses TRBV27 with TRBJ2-7; 7 bases agree with TRBD1. The CDR3 contains 15 residues. Germline V gene sequence: CDR1 MNHEY, CDR2 SMNVEV (reference sequence). The V segment lost 6 bases and the J segment 3 bases; nucleotides outside the gene matches: 11. The CDR3 bases are TGTGCCAGCAGAATACGACAGGGAGAAAACTACGAGCAGTACTTC. Amino acids: CASRIRQGENYEQYF.

The genes are TRBV9 and TRBJ1-1; a weak D match, TRBD1 (5 bases). Germline CDR1 SGDLS, CDR2 YYNGEE. The CDR3 is made up of 15 amino acids. The V gene lost 3 bases and the J gene lost 3 bases, with 15 bases spanning the gap. The CDR3 DNA reads TGTGCCAGCAGCGCCCAACCGGGGGGGGACACTGAAGCTTTCTTT. Translated: CASSAQPGGDTEAFF. The complete variable domain, with remaining parts taken from reference TRBV9 and TRBJ1-1, reads DSGVTQTPKHLITATGQRVTLRCSPRSGDLSVYWYQQSLDQGLQFLIQYYNGEERAKGNILERFSAQQFPDLHSELNLSSLELGDSALYFCASSAQPGGDTEAFFGQGTRLTVV.

To note about this clone: The identical CDR3 is also encoded by other nucleotide sequences in the sample. This sequence joins TRBV11-3 and TRBJ2-7, with D unclear. The CDR3 loop spans 12 amino acids. Germline values: CDR1 SGHNT, CDR2 YENEEA. V lost 2 bases, J lost 4 bases, and 6 bases lay in between. The CDR3 DNA reads TGTGCCAGCAGCTTAAACCGTTACGAGCAGTACTTC. Amino acid sequence: CASSLNRYEQYF.

Regarding this clone: Lacking the conserved final phenylalanine or tryptophan, this CDR3 likely reflects a read error. The J gene is TRBJ1-6, the V gene TRBV2; 10 bases are a match to TRBD1. CDR1 and CDR2 (germline): SNHLY, FYNNEI. This CDR3 has 15 residues. Trimming took 5 bases from V and 8 from J; bases not matched to a gene: 6. Written as DNA, the CDR3 is TGTGCCAGCAGTCCCGATGGGACAGGGGATTCACCCCTCCACCTT. Translating it yields CASSPDGTGDSPLHL.

This clone was detected only a few times. V is TRBV4-2 and J is TRBJ2-7; D gene uncertain. CDR3 length equals 14 residues. Germline CDR1 is LGHNA and CDR2 is YNFKEQ. Trimming pared 3 bases from V and 6 bases from J, leaving 15 bases between. The CDR3 sequence is CASSQDPRESEQYF. The CDR3 DNA reads as TGTGCCAGCAGCCAGGACCCTAGGGAATCCGAGCAGTACTTC.

The gene calls are TRBV5-1 and TRBJ1-2; D not certain. This CDR3 has 14 amino acids. Germline CDR1 and CDR2: SGHRS and YFSETQ. With 1 base removed from V and 6 bases from J, the gap between germline ends came to 13 bases. The chain's CDR3 is CASSLLSGGDGYTF. The CDR3 nucleotides are TGCGCCAGCAGCTTGCTTTCCGGCGGTGATGGCTACACCTTC.

This chain connects TRBV5-5 to TRBJ2-5; D unclear. This CDR3 has 14 amino acids. CDR1 SGHKS and CDR2 YYEKEE come from the germline V gene (reference sequence). V lost 2 bases and J lost 1, with 9 bases in between. The CDR3 loop is CASSFSMVQETQYF. In nucleotides, the CDR3 is TGTGCCAGCAGCTTTTCCATGGTCCAAGAGACCCAGTACTTC.

The rearrangement links TRBV7-9 to TRBJ1-2; D is unresolved. The V and J ends lost 5 bases and 1 base respectively, with 17 bases between them. CDR1 is SEHNR, CDR2 FQNEAQ, per germline (reference sequence). The CDR3 is made up of 16 amino acids. CDR3 DNA sequence: TGTGCCAGCAGCCCTGGGAGCCAGGCATTTAACTATGGCTACACCTTC. Translated, it gives CASSPGSQAFNYGYTF.

The gene calls are TRBV28 and TRBJ2-1; TRBD2 is a possible D gene (5 bases). Germline V gene lookup returns CDR1 MDHEN and CDR2 SYDVKM. This CDR3 has 15 amino acids. With 4 bases removed from V and 5 bases from J, the gap between germline ends came to 15 bases. CDR3 coding DNA: TGTGCCAGCAGTTCTGCCCGAGCCGGGAACAATGAGCAGTTCTTC. As protein: CASSSARAGNNEQFF.

The chain links TRBV28 to TRBJ1-1; 8 nucleotides agree with TRBD1. There are 15 residues in the CDR3. Per germline, CDR1 MDHEN and CDR2 SYDVKM. The J segment lost 4 bases and the V segment lost 7 bases, leaving 11 bases of the junction unmatched. The CDR3 is CASMAGGMSSTEAFF. The CDR3 nucleotides read TGTGCCAGCATGGCAGGGGGCATGTCGAGCACTGAAGCTTTCTTT.

This clone was counted only a few times. The chain uses TRBV18 and TRBJ1-5; 7 bases agree with TRBD1. CDR3 length equals 14 residues. Trimming cost V 4 bases and J 7 bases; bases outside gene matches: 7. Looked up from germline, CDR1 is KGHSH and CDR2 is LQKENI. The CDR3 sequence is CASSRDRAGQPQHF. The CDR3 DNA is TGTGCCAGCTCACGCGACAGGGCCGGCCAGCCCCAGCATTTT.

The rearrangement uses TRBV5-1 and TRBJ2-7, with 11 bases matching TRBD1. V shed 3 bases and J 7 bases; nucleotides not matched to a gene: 6. Germline V lookup: CDR1 SGHRS, CDR2 YFSETQ. The CDR3 runs 14 residues. The CDR3 nucleotides read TGCGCCAGCAGCTCCCCCGGGACAGGGGGTGAGCAGTACTTC. This encodes CASSSPGTGGEQYF. Full variable domain (missing parts from reference TRBV5-1 and TRBJ2-7): KAGVTQTPRYLIKTRGQQVTLSCSPISGHRSVSWYQQTPGQGLQFLFEYFSETQRNKGNFPGRFSGRQFSNSRSEMNVSTLELGDSALYLCASSSPGTGGEQYFGPGTRLTVT.

The J gene is TRBJ2-1, the V gene TRBV2; D could derive from TRBD1 or TRBD2 (7 bases each). In germline, CDR1 is SNHLY, CDR2 FYNNEI. This CDR3 has 14 amino acids. V was cut by 5 bases and J by 8 bases, with 16 bases left in between. The CDR3, as DNA: TGTGCCAGCAGTCAGGGGGGGGCTGTCGATGAGCAGTTCTTC. Protein: CASSQGGAVDEQFF.

The chain couples TRBV10-2 to TRBJ1-5, with D perhaps TRBD1 (5 bases). This CDR3 spans 13 amino acids. The V end was cut by 7 bases, the J end by 1 base, with 8 bases between. Germline CDR1 and CDR2: WSHSY and SAAADI. As DNA, the CDR3 is TGCGCCAGCACCTGGGACAGCAATCAGCCCCAGCATTTT. It translates to CASTWDSNQPQHF.

The chain uses TRBV7-2 and TRBJ2-2; the match to TRBD2 covers 11 bases. V was pared by 8 bases and J by 10 bases, with 6 bases of the junction left unmatched. Germline V gene sequence: CDR1 SGHTA, CDR2 FQGNSA. The CDR3 length is 13 residues. This CDR3 reads CASDSGGASELFF. Here the CDR3 DNA reads TGTGCCAGCGATAGCGGGGGGGCTTCGGAGCTGTTTTTT.

The chain has TRBV7-2 and TRBJ1-4; no reliable D call. This CDR3 comprises 17 residues. Germline CDR1 reads SGHTA; CDR2 reads FQGNSA. V lost 3 bases and J 0 bases, leaving 14 bases between the germline ends. This CDR3 reads CASSFNPPTATNEKLFF. As DNA, the CDR3 is TGTGCCAGCAGCTTCAACCCTCCGACTGCAACTAATGAAAAACTGTTTTTT.

The chain uses TRBV11-1 and TRBJ2-7; TRBD1 aligns across 8 bases. The V gene's germline CDR1 is SGHAT and CDR2 FQDESV (reference sequence). Unmatched junction bases numbered 14, after V lost 2 bases and J lost 5 bases. The CDR3 length is 17 residues. The CDR3 bases are TGTGCCAGCAGCTTACTGGACAGGGCCACGTTTCGGGACGAGCAGTACTTC. As protein: CASSLLDRATFRDEQYF.

The rearrangement joins TRBV7-9 to TRBJ2-1; 7 bases agree with TRBD1. The CDR3 totals 12 residues. The germline V gene encodes CDR1 SEHNR and CDR2 FQNEAQ (reference sequence). V dropped 4 bases and J dropped 10; count of bases not matched to a gene: 4. Written as DNA, the CDR3 is TGTGCCAGCAGCTCACAGGGGCCGGAGCAGTTCTTC. Translation gives CASSSQGPEQFF.

J is TRBJ2-7 and V is TRBV15; D call uncertain. The V and J ends lost 3 bases and 0 bases respectively, with 12 bases between them. This CDR3 contains 15 residues. Germline V gene data show CDR1 as LNHNV and CDR2 as YYDKDF (reference sequence). CDR3 DNA: TGTGCCACCAGCAGCGGTAAGCTGGGCTCCTACGAGCAGTACTTC. Translating gives CATSSGKLGSYEQYF.